This entry lists 3 T cell receptor beta chains sequenced from one sample in a study of T-cell memory formation after mild COVID-19. TCRdb independently ran MiXCR on the 5' RACE reads; one entry per CDR3 protein. This sample has roughly 130,000 distinct CDR3 sequences; approximately 15% occur once, and the top ten carry approximately 5.2%. Sequenced: PBMCs or a T cell subset sorted from them (not recorded which). These receptors came from a man younger than 35 who had mild COVID-19 (a few samples of this study predate the infection). Cell type and time point are not known.

The rearrangement joins TRBV7-3 to TRBJ2-7, with 8 bases matching TRBD1. The J segment lost 6 bases and the V segment lost 1 base, leaving 11 bases of the junction unmatched. Germline-derived CDR1 and CDR2 are SGHTA and FQGTGA. The CDR3 consists of 16 residues. The CDR3 DNA is TGTGCCAGCAGCTTAAATCGGGGTCAGGGGGCCTCCGAGCAGTACTTC. This translates into CASSLNRGQGASEQYF. The full variable domain, with the rest looked up from reference TRBV7-3 and TRBJ2-7, is GAGVSQTPSNKVTEKGKYVELRCDPISGHTALYWYRQSLGQGPEFLIYFQGTGAADDSGLPNDRFFAVRPEGSVSTLKIQRTERGDSAVYLCASSLNRGQGASEQYFGPGTRLTVT.

The CDR3, as DNA: TGCGCCAGCAGCTCCGGGACGCCGGGAAATACGCAGTATTTT. This translates into CASSSGTPGNTQYF. The chain carries TRBV5-1 and TRBJ2-3; D tentatively reads TRBD1 or TRBD2 (5 bases each). The CDR3 consists of 14 residues. V was clipped by 3 bases and J by 7 bases, with 15 bases between them. The germline CDR1 and CDR2 sequences are SGHRS and YFSETQ.

Concerning this clonotype: The junction does not match germline at one end; this may be a read error. V is TRBV5-4 and J is TRBJ2-1; 12 bases agree with TRBD2. Germline assignment: CDR1 SGHNT and CDR2 YYREEE (reference sequence). CDR3 size: 13 residues. CDR3 protein: CASSLAGGRRSLF. The CDR3 region has the DNA TGTGCCAGCAGCCTAGCGGGGGGGCGAAGAAGCCTCTTC.